This T cell receptor (beta chain) was retrieved from a study of cytomegalovirus exposure and HLA in healthy donors. Study-wide background: HLA-typed donors were the source of 82 million or so unique TCRs, which an early data release held.

The primer mix had 60 Vbeta and 13 Jbeta primers. The method was immunoSEQ multiplex PCR; TCRdb's version includes in-frame clones alone and lacks a portion of them. Seen here are more than 60,000 clones, roughly 84% observed once, and the top ten hold 15% to 20%. Germline CDR1 reads MNHNY; CDR2 reads SVGAGI (reference sequence). The CDR3 is made up of 12 amino acids. V lost 10 bases, J lost 2 bases, and 4 bases stayed unmatched. This clone showed up just a few times. This sequence joins TRBV6-6 and TRBJ2-7; 8 positions match TRBD1. The sequence was obtained from a man between 65 and 80 years old in good health and CMV-seropositive. The sequenced material came from PBMCs. The CDR3 loop is CATRTGPYEQYF. CDR3 bases: TGTGCCACCCGGACAGGGCCCTACGAGCAGTACTTC.